The T cell receptor (beta chain) under discussion was sequenced for a study of blood T cell repertoires in COVID-19. Whole-study context: COVID-19 samples from acute and convalescent phases originated in the United States, Italy and Spain. PBMCs, B-cell-depleted T cells, or T cells provided the cDNA or gDNA that made up the material.

The authors' processing: Amplification with reference gene primers provided the estimates of nucleated cell counts. Clones were sequenced by immunoSEQ multiplex PCR, and TCRdb holds only the in-frame ones, with some missing. V and J calls and clone size are copied from that table; D and trimming were computed from the DNA. Here the sample spans 35,000 to 50,000 clones, roughly 87% being singletons. V was clipped by 5 bases and J by 4 bases, with 24 bases between them. The CDR3 is made up of 19 amino acids. CDR1 is SGHTA, CDR2 FQGNSA, per germline. Sequencing used peripheral blood. The receptor was derived from a man in his sixties with acute or convalescent COVID-19. This rearrangement joins TRBV7-2 to TRBJ1-6, with D perhaps matching TRBD1 (6 bases). CDR3 residues: CASSPTAGGQRYYNSPLHF. CDR3 DNA: TGTGCCAGCAGCCCGACCGCCGGAGGACAGCGATATTATAATTCACCCCTCCACTTT. Filled out from reference TRBV7-2 and TRBJ1-6, the complete variable domain reads GAGVSQSPSNKVTEKGKDVELRCDPISGHTALYWYRQSLGQGLEFLIYFQGNSAPDKSGLPSDRFSAERTGGSVSTLTIQRTQQEDSAVYLCASSPTAGGQRYYNSPLHFGNGTRLTVT.